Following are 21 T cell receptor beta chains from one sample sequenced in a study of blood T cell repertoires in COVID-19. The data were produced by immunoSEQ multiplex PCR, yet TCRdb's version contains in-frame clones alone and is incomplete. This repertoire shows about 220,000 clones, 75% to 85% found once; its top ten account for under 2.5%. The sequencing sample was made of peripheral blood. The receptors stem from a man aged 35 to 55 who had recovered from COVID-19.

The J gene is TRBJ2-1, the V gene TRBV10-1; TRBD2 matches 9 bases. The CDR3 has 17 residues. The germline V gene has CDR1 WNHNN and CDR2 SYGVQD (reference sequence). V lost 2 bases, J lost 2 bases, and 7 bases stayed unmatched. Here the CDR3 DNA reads TGCGCCAGCAGTGAGGGGAGGGGACTAGCCACCTACAATGAGCAGTTCTTC. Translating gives CASSEGRGLATYNEQFF.

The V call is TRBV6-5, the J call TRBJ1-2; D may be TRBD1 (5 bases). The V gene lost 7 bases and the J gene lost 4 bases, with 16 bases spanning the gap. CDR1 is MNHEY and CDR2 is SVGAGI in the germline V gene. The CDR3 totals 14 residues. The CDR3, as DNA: TGTGCCAGCAAGGAGGGACCCAATTCCTATGGCTACACCTTC. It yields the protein CASKEGPNSYGYTF.

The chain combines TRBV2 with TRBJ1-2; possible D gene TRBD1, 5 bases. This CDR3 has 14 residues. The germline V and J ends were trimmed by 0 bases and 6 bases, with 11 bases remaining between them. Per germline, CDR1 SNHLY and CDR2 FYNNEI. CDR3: CASSEASGGDGYTF. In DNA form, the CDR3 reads TGTGCCAGCAGTGAAGCGTCGGGAGGGGATGGCTACACCTTC.

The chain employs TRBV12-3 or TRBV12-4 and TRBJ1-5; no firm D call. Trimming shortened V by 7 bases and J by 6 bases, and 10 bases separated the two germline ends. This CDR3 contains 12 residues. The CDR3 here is CASTEEGQPQHF. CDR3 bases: TGTGCCAGCACCGAGGAGGGTCAGCCCCAGCATTTT.

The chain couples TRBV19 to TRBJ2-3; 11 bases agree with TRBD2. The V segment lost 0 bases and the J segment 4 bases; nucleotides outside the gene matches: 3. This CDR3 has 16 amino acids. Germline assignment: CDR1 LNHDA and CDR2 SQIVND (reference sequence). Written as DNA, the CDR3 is TGTGCCAGTAGTATAGAAGGACTAGCGGGTCCAGATACGCAGTATTTT. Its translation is CASSIEGLAGPDTQYF.

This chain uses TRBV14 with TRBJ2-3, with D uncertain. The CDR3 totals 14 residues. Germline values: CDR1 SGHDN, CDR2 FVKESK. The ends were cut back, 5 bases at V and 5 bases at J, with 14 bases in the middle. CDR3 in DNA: TGTGCCAGCAGCTTCCTTGACTCGGGAGATACGCAGTATTTT. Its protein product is CASSFLDSGDTQYF.

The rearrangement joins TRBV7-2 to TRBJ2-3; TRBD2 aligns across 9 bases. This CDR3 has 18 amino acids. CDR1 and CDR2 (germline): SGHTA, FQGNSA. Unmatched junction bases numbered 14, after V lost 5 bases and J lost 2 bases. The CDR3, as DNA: TGTGCCAGCAGCCTTCCGTCCGGGACTAGCTCTACCACAGATACGCAGTATTTT. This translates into CASSLPSGTSSTTDTQYF.

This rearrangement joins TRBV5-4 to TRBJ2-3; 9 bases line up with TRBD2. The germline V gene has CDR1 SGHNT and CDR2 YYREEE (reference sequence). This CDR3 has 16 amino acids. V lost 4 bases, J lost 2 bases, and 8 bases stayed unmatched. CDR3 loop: CASSPDPSGDTDTQYF. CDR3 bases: TGTGCCAGCAGCCCGGACCCTAGCGGGGACACAGATACGCAGTATTTT.

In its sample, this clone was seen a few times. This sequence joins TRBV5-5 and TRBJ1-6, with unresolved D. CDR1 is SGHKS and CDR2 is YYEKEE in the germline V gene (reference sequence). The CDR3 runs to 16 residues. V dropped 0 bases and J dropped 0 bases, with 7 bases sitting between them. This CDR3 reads CASSLAGSSYNSPLHF. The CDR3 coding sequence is TGTGCCAGCAGCTTGGCAGGAAGCTCCTATAATTCACCCCTCCACTTT.

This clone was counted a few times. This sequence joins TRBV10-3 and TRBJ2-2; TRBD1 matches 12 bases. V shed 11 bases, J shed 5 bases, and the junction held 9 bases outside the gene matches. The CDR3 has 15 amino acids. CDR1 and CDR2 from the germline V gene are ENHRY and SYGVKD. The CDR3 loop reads CASGGDRGQTGELFF. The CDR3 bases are TGTGCCTCAGGCGGGGACAGGGGGCAAACCGGGGAGCTGTTTTTT.

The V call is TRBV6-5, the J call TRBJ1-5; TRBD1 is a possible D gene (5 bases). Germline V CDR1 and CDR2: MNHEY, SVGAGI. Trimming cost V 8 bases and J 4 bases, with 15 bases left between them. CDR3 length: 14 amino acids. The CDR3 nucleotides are TGTGCCAGCGGGGGGGGGAGAGAAAATCAGCCCCAGCATTTT. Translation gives CASGGGRENQPQHF.

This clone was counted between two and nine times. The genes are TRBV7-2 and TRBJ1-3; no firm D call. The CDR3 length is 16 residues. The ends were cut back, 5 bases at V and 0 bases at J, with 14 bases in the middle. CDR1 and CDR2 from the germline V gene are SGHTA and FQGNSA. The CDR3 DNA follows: TGTGCCAGCAGCCCTGAGGTACTTAACTCTGGAAACACCATATATTTT. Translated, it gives CASSPEVLNSGNTIYF.

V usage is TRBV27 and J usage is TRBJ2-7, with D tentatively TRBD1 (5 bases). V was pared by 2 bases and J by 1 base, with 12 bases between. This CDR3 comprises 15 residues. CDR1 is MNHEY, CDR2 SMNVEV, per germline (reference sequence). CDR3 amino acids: CASSLRTGLSYEQYF. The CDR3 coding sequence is TGTGCCAGCAGTTTAAGAACAGGTCTATCCTACGAGCAGTACTTC.

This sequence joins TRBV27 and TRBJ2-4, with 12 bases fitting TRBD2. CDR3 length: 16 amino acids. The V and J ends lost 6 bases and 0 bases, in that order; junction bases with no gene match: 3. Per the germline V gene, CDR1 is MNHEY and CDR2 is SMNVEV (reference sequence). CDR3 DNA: TGTGCCAGCAGCGGACTAGCGGGACTAGCCAAAAACATTCAGTACTTC. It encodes CASSGLAGLAKNIQYF.

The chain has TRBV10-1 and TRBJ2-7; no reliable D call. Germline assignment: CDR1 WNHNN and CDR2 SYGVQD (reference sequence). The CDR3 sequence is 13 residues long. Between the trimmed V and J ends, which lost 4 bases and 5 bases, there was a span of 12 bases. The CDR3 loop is CASSASGSNEQYF. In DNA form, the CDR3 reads TGCGCCAGCAGTGCCTCAGGCTCAAACGAGCAGTACTTC.

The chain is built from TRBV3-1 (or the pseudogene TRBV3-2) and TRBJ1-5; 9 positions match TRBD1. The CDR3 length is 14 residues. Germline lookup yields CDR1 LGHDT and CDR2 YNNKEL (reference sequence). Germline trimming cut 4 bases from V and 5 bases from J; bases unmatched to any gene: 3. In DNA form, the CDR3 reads TGTGCCAGCAGCCCCGGGACAGGGTATCAGCCCCAGCATTTT. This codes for CASSPGTGYQPQHF.

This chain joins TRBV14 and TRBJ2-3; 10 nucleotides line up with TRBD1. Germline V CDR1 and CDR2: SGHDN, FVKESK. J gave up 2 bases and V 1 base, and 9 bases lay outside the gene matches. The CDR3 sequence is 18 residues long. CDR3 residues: CASSQVAGTGAFTDTQYF. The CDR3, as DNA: TGTGCCAGCAGCCAAGTCGCCGGGACAGGGGCCTTCACAGATACGCAGTATTTT.

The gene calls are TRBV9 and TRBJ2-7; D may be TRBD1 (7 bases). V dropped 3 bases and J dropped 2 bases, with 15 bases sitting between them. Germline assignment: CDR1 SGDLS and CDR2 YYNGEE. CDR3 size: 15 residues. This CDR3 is CASSGDRDSTYEQYF. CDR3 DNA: TGTGCCAGCAGCGGAGACAGGGACTCTACCTACGAGCAGTACTTC.

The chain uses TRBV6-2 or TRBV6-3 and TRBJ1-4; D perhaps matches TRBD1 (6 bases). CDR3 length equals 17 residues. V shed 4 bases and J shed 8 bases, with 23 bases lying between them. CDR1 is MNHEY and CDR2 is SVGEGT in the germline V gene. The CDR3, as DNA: TGTGCCAGCAGTTTACGATCCCACCGGGACATTGAGGAAAAACTGTTTTTT. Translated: CASSLRSHRDIEEKLFF.

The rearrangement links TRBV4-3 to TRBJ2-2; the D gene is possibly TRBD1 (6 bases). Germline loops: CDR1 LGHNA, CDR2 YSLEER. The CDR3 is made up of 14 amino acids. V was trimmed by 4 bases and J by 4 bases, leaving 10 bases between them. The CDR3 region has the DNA TGCGCCAGCAGCCCCCAGGGGACCACCGGGGAGCTGTTTTTT. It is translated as CASSPQGTTGELFF.

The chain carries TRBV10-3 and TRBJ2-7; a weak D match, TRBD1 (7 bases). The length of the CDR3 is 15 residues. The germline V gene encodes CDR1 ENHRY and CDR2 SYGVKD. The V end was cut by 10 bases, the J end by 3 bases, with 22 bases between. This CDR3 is CATPHQGDSFYEQYF. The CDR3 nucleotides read TGTGCCACCCCCCACCAGGGGGACTCCTTCTACGAGCAGTACTTC.